These 5 T cell receptor beta chains originate from one sample sequenced in a study of response to subunit inactivated influenza vaccine. TCRdb independently ran MiXCR on the RT-PCR reads; one entry per CDR3 protein. In the table there are about 650,000 distinct CDR3 sequences, 13% to 15% of which are singletons. The source material was PBMCs from blood, sampled 14 to 15 days before vaccination. Source of these receptors: a man aged 45-65 years who received an inactivated influenza vaccine.

This clonotype was counted only a few times. In DNA, the CDR3 is TGTGCCAGCAGCGCCGGGACTAGTCCCTCCAATGAGCAGTTCTTC. It specifies CASSAGTSPSNEQFF. V gene TRBV6-2 or TRBV6-3 combines with J gene TRBJ2-1, with 8 bases identical to TRBD2. V was pared by 6 bases and J by 6 bases, with 10 bases of the junction left unmatched. The CDR3 extends over 15 amino acids. Germline V gene lookup returns CDR1 MNHEY and CDR2 SVGEGT.

The sample holds a few counts of this clonotype. The chain carries TRBV10-3 and TRBJ2-5; D gene unclear. V lost 6 bases to trimming and J lost 5 bases, with 19 bases between them. The CDR3 covers 15 residues. Germline V gene lookup returns CDR1 ENHRY and CDR2 SYGVKD. CDR3 DNA sequence: TGTGCCATCAGCCTCTCGGAGCCAACCGCTGAGACCCAGTACTTC. Translating gives CAISLSEPTAETQYF.

This clonotype came up a few times. The CDR3 protein is CASSFAANTEAFF. The CDR3 DNA reads as TGCGCCAGCAGCTTTGCCGCGAACACTGAAGCTTTCTTT. This chain links TRBV5-1 with TRBJ1-1; unclear D gene. V lost 2 bases and J 1 base, leaving 6 bases between the germline ends. The CDR3 sequence is 13 residues long. The germline V gene has CDR1 SGHRS and CDR2 YFSETQ.

This clonotype was observed a few times. The chain couples TRBV15 to TRBJ2-1, with 12 bases identical to TRBD2. J gave up 7 bases and V 0 bases, and 10 bases lay outside the gene matches. This CDR3 region has 18 residues. Germline-derived CDR1 and CDR2 are LNHNV and YYDKDF (reference sequence). DNA for the CDR3: TGTGCCACCAGCAGAGATCACGGGTTACTAGCGGGAGGTAATGAGCAGTTCTTC. Protein sequence: CATSRDHGLLAGGNEQFF.

This clonotype was observed a handful of times. The rearrangement links TRBV9 to TRBJ2-5; 7 positions agree with TRBD1. Germline V gene lookup returns CDR1 SGDLS and CDR2 YYNGEE. The CDR3 runs to 13 residues. J was trimmed by 5 bases and V by 4 bases; bases with no gene match: 5. The CDR3 bases are TGTGCCAGCAGCTACGGGACAGCCGAGACCCAGTACTTC. This encodes CASSYGTAETQYF.